The T cell receptor beta chain described here comes from a study of T-cell memory formation after mild COVID-19. Across the study: TCR clustering was largely donor specific. Study observations and caveats: The study detected some responding clones in pre-infection memory, suggesting cross-reactive memory joined. Researchers could not confirm that second-wave clones peaking on day 37 targeted SARS-CoV-2.

The CDR3 has 12 residues. CDR1 DFQATT and CDR2 SNEGSKA come from the germline V gene (reference sequence). V lost 5 bases, J lost 11 bases, and 8 bases stayed unmatched. On this clonotype: Its specificity is not known.

TCR alpha and TCR beta cDNA libraries carrying sample barcodes and UMIs came from 5'RACE with constant-segment primers. TCRdb re-analysed the 5' RACE reads in MiXCR, keeping a single row per CDR3 protein. The sample has 5,000 or so distinct CDR3 sequences; under 45% are singletons. The gene calls are TRBV20-1 and TRBJ1-1, with TRBD1 matching over 10 bases. This receptor was taken from an adult who had mild COVID-19 (a few samples of this study predate the infection). Cell type and time point are not known. Sample: PBMCs or a T cell subset sorted from them (not recorded which). CDR3 sequence: CSADRQGARAFF. Written as DNA, the CDR3 is TGCAGTGCTGACCGACAGGGGGCGAGGGCTTTCTTT.